These 24 T cell receptor beta chains came from one sample sequenced in a study of graft-versus-host responses after intestinal transplantation. The assay was immunoSEQ multiplex PCR, and TCRdb's table has in-frame clones only and misses some. Of fewer than 90,000 clones in the sample, about 95% were seen once. The antigens these receptors bind are not known. Sequences were derived from unstimulated CD4+ T cells sorted from spleen or lymph node cells, sampled before transplant. The receptors stem from a human donor who was the organ donor for an intestinal transplant.

This clone was observed once. The rearrangement joins TRBV4-1 to TRBJ2-7; D is perhaps TRBD1 (5 bases). Trimming shortened V by 4 bases and J by 2 bases, and 15 bases separated the two germline ends. Germline V gives CDR1 MGHRA, CDR2 YSYEKL. The CDR3 totals 15 residues. CDR3 nucleotide sequence: TGCGCCAGCAGCCCATGGCAGGGCAATACCTACGAGCAGTACTTC. Encoded protein: CASSPWQGNTYEQYF.

V is TRBV11-2 and J is TRBJ2-3; 9 bases align to TRBD2. V trimming: 5 bases; J trimming: 2 bases; junction bases outside the gene matches: 8. This CDR3 region has 16 residues. Per germline, CDR1 SGHAT and CDR2 FQNNGV. The CDR3 region has the DNA TGTGCCAGCAGCACATTAGCGGGGGCGATCACAGATACGCAGTATTTT. It encodes CASSTLAGAITDTQYF.

This clone appeared once. The gene calls are TRBV5-1 and TRBJ1-2, with D perhaps matching TRBD1 (6 bases). Trimming took 0 bases from V and 3 from J, leaving 18 bases between them. The CDR3 runs to 17 residues. CDR1 is SGHRS, CDR2 YFSETQ, per germline. The CDR3 loop reads CASSLGQISDRYYGYTF. The CDR3 region has the DNA TGCGCCAGCAGCTTGGGCCAAATCTCAGACAGGTACTATGGCTACACCTTC.

The chain carries TRBV5-4 and TRBJ1-1; 7 bases map to TRBD1. CDR3 length: 14 amino acids. Germline CDR1 is SGHNT and CDR2 is YYREEE (reference sequence). The J segment lost 1 base and the V segment lost 2 bases, leaving 2 bases of the junction unmatched. CDR3 DNA sequence: TGTGCCAGCAGCTTAGGGGGCACGAACACTGAAGCTTTCTTT. Translation: CASSLGGTNTEAFF.

V usage is TRBV7-2 and J usage is TRBJ1-1; 9 bases fit TRBD1. The CDR3 length is 15 residues. CDR1 and CDR2 from the germline V gene are SGHTA and FQGNSA. V was pared by 4 bases and J by 0 bases, with 3 bases of the junction left unmatched. CDR3 sequence: CASSSDRGLNTEAFF. The CDR3 DNA follows: TGTGCCAGCAGCTCGGACAGGGGACTGAACACTGAAGCTTTCTTT.

The chain joins TRBV5-4 to TRBJ2-7; 7 bases align to TRBD1. The CDR3 runs 15 residues. Germline loops: CDR1 SGHNT, CDR2 YYREEE (reference sequence). With 5 bases clipped from V and 0 bases from J, the junction kept 8 bases outside the gene matches. This CDR3 is CASSPGSGGSYEQYF. The DNA for the CDR3 is TGTGCCAGCAGTCCGGGGTCAGGGGGCTCCTACGAGCAGTACTTC.

The V and J genes are TRBV28 and TRBJ1-2; 8 bases line up with TRBD1. Trimming removed 4 bases from V and 7 bases from J; junction bases left unmatched: 8. This CDR3 has 14 residues. Germline assignment: CDR1 MDHEN and CDR2 SYDVKM. CDR3 in amino acids: CASSSSGGSFGYTF. The CDR3 nucleotides are TGTGCCAGCAGTTCCTCAGGGGGCAGCTTTGGCTACACCTTC.

This rearrangement joins TRBV28 to TRBJ1-5; the match to TRBD1 covers 8 bases. The J segment lost 1 base and the V segment lost 7 bases, leaving 12 bases of the junction unmatched. The length of the CDR3 is 17 residues. The germline CDR1 and CDR2 sequences are MDHEN and SYDVKM. The CDR3, as DNA: TGTGCCAGCAACGGGCAGGGGGCGGGAGAAAGCAATCAGCCCCAGCATTTT. Protein sequence: CASNGQGAGESNQPQHF.

J is TRBJ1-3 and V is TRBV5-1; no definite D call. Deletions cut 5 bases from V and 0 bases from J, with 9 bases between. Germline loops: CDR1 SGHRS, CDR2 YFSETQ. This CDR3 is 14 amino acids long. The DNA for the CDR3 is TGCGCCAGCAGTACAGAAGGCTCTGGAAACACCATATATTTT. Residues: CASSTEGSGNTIYF.

CDR3: CASSAGALNTEAFF. CDR3 coding DNA: TGTGCCAGCAGTGCCGGGGCGTTGAACACTGAAGCTTTCTTT. This chain links TRBV6-6 with TRBJ1-1; D perhaps matches TRBD1 (5 bases). The CDR3 extends over 14 amino acids. V was cut by 5 bases and J by 0 bases, with 10 bases left in between. Per germline, CDR1 MNHNY and CDR2 SVGAGI (reference sequence).

This chain links TRBV19 with TRBJ2-7, with 8 bases matching TRBD1. Germline V gene sequence: CDR1 LNHDA, CDR2 SQIVND (reference sequence). Trimming removed 6 bases from V and 2 bases from J; junction bases left unmatched: 15. There are 17 residues in the CDR3. The CDR3 reads CASSGWTGKRFTYEQYF. The CDR3 DNA reads TGTGCCAGTAGCGGATGGACAGGGAAGAGATTCACCTACGAGCAGTACTTC.

This clone came up once. This chain joins TRBV5-1 and TRBJ2-3; possible D gene TRBD2, 5 bases. Between the trimmed V and J ends, which lost 4 bases and 2 bases, there was a span of 11 bases. Germline CDR1 SGHRS, CDR2 YFSETQ. The CDR3 is 14 residues long. The CDR3 loop is CASSPDFFTDTQYF. The CDR3 coding sequence is TGCGCCAGCAGCCCGGACTTCTTCACAGATACGCAGTATTTT.

This clone has only one observation. V is TRBV18 and J is TRBJ1-5; D is unclear. CDR1 is KGHSH, CDR2 LQKENI, per germline. The V end lost 3 bases, the J end lost 0 bases, and 3 bases lay between the germline ends. There are 13 residues in the CDR3. As DNA, the CDR3 is TGTGCCAGCTCACCGGGTAGCAATCAGCCCCAGCATTTT. It is translated as CASSPGSNQPQHF.

The chain combines TRBV6-5 with TRBJ2-1, with 9 nucleotides matching TRBD1. V was pared by 4 bases and J by 7 bases, with 5 bases of the junction left unmatched. This CDR3 region has 14 residues. Germline CDR1 and CDR2: MNHEY and SVGAGI. The CDR3 region is CASSSGTGMNEQFF. In DNA form, the CDR3 reads TGTGCCAGCAGTTCCGGGACAGGGATGAATGAGCAGTTCTTC.

The chain uses TRBV6-1 and TRBJ1-1; perhaps TRBD1 as D (5 bases). The V and J ends lost 0 bases and 11 bases respectively, with 10 bases between them. Germline CDR1 MNHNS, CDR2 SASEGT. This CDR3 has 12 amino acids. CDR3 nucleotides: TGTGCCAGCAGTGAAGCTGGCAGGGAGGCTTTCTTT. Its protein is CASSEAGREAFF.

The chain has TRBV19 and TRBJ2-6; D is tentatively TRBD1 or TRBD2 (5 bases each). The CDR3 covers 17 residues. Trimming removed 3 bases at V and 2 bases at J, with 14 bases between. The germline V gene has CDR1 LNHDA and CDR2 SQIVND (reference sequence). The CDR3 region has the DNA TGTGCCAGTAGTATTGGGGGATTCAAGGCTGGGGCCAACGTCCTGACTTTC. It encodes CASSIGGFKAGANVLTF.

The chain couples TRBV18 to TRBJ2-7; 9 nucleotides agree with TRBD2. The trim removed 6 bases at V and 2 bases at J, leaving 5 bases unmatched. This CDR3 comprises 14 residues. The germline V gene has CDR1 KGHSH and CDR2 LQKENI. The CDR3 is CASSPSGVPYEQYF. The CDR3 DNA is TGTGCCAGCTCCCCTAGCGGGGTTCCCTACGAGCAGTACTTC.

The genes are TRBV2 and TRBJ1-1; tentative D call: TRBD1 (6 bases). The V gene lost 3 bases and the J gene lost 1 base, with 12 bases spanning the gap. The length of the CDR3 is 15 residues. Germline V gene sequence: CDR1 SNHLY, CDR2 FYNNEI. CDR3 sequence (DNA): TGTGCCAGCAGTGAGCAGGGGCCTTCGAACACTGAAGCTTTCTTT. It yields the protein CASSEQGPSNTEAFF.

The chain joins TRBV4-3 to TRBJ1-2; D is undetermined. The CDR3 extends over 13 amino acids. V was shortened by 6 bases and J by 3 bases, with 11 bases between the two germline ends. Germline V gene data show CDR1 as LGHNA and CDR2 as YSLEER. The CDR3: CASRTDGDYGYTF. In nucleotides, the CDR3 is TGCGCCAGCAGAACAGACGGGGACTATGGCTACACCTTC.

On this clone: One end of the junction varies from germline; a read error may be responsible. Distinct nucleotide sequences in the sample also encode this CDR3. This chain joins TRBV28 and TRBJ1-4; D is undetermined. Germline values: CDR1 MDHEN, CDR2 SYDVKM. This CDR3 spans 13 amino acids. The CDR3 loop is CASSSPINEKLFF. The CDR3 DNA reads as TGCGCCAGCAGCAGTCCTATTAATGAAAAACTGTTTTTT.

The chain employs TRBV7-3 and TRBJ2-2, with 9 bases aligning to TRBD1. Germline V gives CDR1 SGHTA, CDR2 FQGTGA. V was pared by 5 bases and J by 4 bases, with 5 bases of the junction left unmatched. This CDR3 spans 15 amino acids. The CDR3 protein is CASSRDRVGTGELFF. The CDR3, as DNA: TGTGCCAGCAGCCGGGACAGGGTCGGCACCGGGGAGCTGTTTTTT. The entire variable domain, with the rest obtained from reference TRBV7-3 and TRBJ2-2, is as follows: GAGVSQTPSNKVTEKGKYVELRCDPISGHTALYWYRQSLGQGPEFLIYFQGTGAADDSGLPNDRFFAVRPEGSVSTLKIQRTERGDSAVYLCASSRDRVGTGELFFGEGSRLTVL.

The chain links TRBV2 to TRBJ1-6, with TRBD1 matching 7 bases. V was pared by 4 bases and J by 8 bases, with 5 bases of the junction left unmatched. The CDR3 is 14 residues long. The germline gives CDR1 SNHLY, CDR2 FYNNEI. CDR3 residues: CASSAQGGHSPLHF. The CDR3 region has the DNA TGTGCCAGCAGTGCTCAGGGGGGCCATTCACCCCTCCACTTT.

The V call is TRBV5-6, the J call TRBJ2-2; tentative D call: TRBD1 (5 bases). Per germline, CDR1 SGHDT and CDR2 YYEEEE. CDR3 length: 15 amino acids. V was shortened by 0 bases and J by 4 bases, with 10 bases between the two germline ends. CDR3 region: CASSLAWGRTGELFF. The CDR3 DNA is TGTGCCAGCAGCTTGGCTTGGGGCCGCACCGGGGAGCTGTTTTTT.

The rearrangement links TRBV6-6 to TRBJ2-5; D possibly corresponds to TRBD2 (6 bases). V gave up 4 bases and J gave up 5 bases, with 17 bases separating them. Germline V gene lookup returns CDR1 MNHNY and CDR2 SVGAGI (reference sequence). The CDR3 is made up of 15 amino acids. CDR3 sequence: CASSSRVDSGETQYF. The CDR3 DNA is TGTGCCAGCAGTTCCAGAGTCGACAGCGGGGAGACCCAGTACTTC.